The rows below give T cell receptor beta chains drawn from one sample of a study of immune heterogeneity within non-small cell lung tumors. MiXCR, applied by TCRdb to the multiplex PCR reads, yields one record per CDR3 protein. This sample yields about 3,400 distinct CDR3 sequences, of which approximately 40% are seen a single time; more than 13% belongs to the top ten. The sequencing sample was made of lung tumor tissue. These receptors were collected from a man in his sixties or seventies with non-small cell lung cancer. The CDR3 runs from the conserved cysteine through the conserved F or W. D genes are given only for firm matches. The size field is filled for only some rows; it gives once, few, many or a size class.

j_call d_call v_call clone_size cdr3_length cdr3_aa cdr3_nt
TRBJ1-5 NA TRBV30 NA 13 CAWSGGAYQPQHF TGTGCCTGGAGTGGGGGGGCATATCAGCCCCAGCATTTT
TRBJ1-4 TRBD1 TRBV12-3/TRBV12-4 few 13 CASLQGDGEKLFF TGTGCCTCCCTACAGGGGGATGGGGAAAAACTGTTTTTT
TRBJ2-7 NA TRBV4-1 few 16 CASSQGPKLGGYEQYF TGCGCCAGCAGCCAAGGCCCTAAGCTAGGTGGGTACGAGCAGTACTTC
TRBJ2-1 NA TRBV12-3/TRBV12-4 NA 12 CASSSSRIEQFF TGTGCCAGCAGTTCCTCTAGGATAGAGCAGTTCTTC
TRBJ2-5 TRBD2 TRBV19 NA 14 CASRAGGDLRTQYF TGTGCCAGCCGAGCGGGAGGGGACCTCCGGACCCAGTACTTC
TRBJ1-5 NA TRBV28 NA 17 CASSPRRGGASNQPQHF TGTGCCAGCAGTCCCCGGCGGGGAGGGGCGAGCAATCAGCCCCAGCATTTT
TRBJ2-5 TRBD1 TRBV20-1 few 13 CSARDRGFRTQYF TGCAGTGCCAGGGACAGGGGGTTCAGGACCCAGTACTTC
TRBJ2-2 NA TRBV2 NA 15 CASSDSSGRAGELFF TGTGCCAGCAGTGATAGTAGTGGGAGAGCCGGGGAGCTGTTTTTT
TRBJ2-7 NA TRBV7-8 NA 15 CASSLPRGGQGEQYF TGTGCCAGCAGCTTGCCGCGTGGGGGGCAGGGCGAGCAGTACTTC
TRBJ1-5 NA TRBV27 NA 14 CASSWAGSNQPQHF TGTGCCAGCAGTTGGGCGGGGAGTAATCAGCCCCAGCATTTT
TRBJ2-3 NA TRBV29-1 NA 17 CSVDDNRLPISTDTQYF TGCAGCGTTGATGACAATCGACTACCCATTAGCACAGATACGCAGTATTTT
TRBJ1-5 NA TRBV28 NA 14 CASKIPLTGQPQHF TGTGCCAGCAAAATCCCCCTAACAGGACAGCCCCAGCATTTT
TRBJ2-4 NA TRBV20-1 few 13 CSARDEGKNIQYF TGCAGTGCTAGAGATGAAGGCAAAAACATTCAGTACTTC
TRBJ1-1 NA TRBV3-1 NA 11 CASNRGTEAFF TGTGCCAGCAACCGGGGCACTGAAGCTTTCTTT
TRBJ2-2 TRBD2 TRBV4-1 once 16 CASSHPSGRGTGELFF TGCGCCAGCAGCCATCCTAGCGGGAGGGGCACCGGGGAGCTGTTTTTT
TRBJ2-7 TRBD1 TRBV28 NA 15 CASSPYRTGSYEQYF TGTGCCAGCAGTCCCTACAGGACAGGGAGCTACGAGCAGTACTTC
TRBJ2-5 NA TRBV9 NA 14 CASSHTGQQETQYF TGTGCCAGCAGCCATACCGGACAGCAAGAGACCCAGTACTTC
TRBJ2-7 TRBD1 TRBV29-1 few 12 CSVDRGGYEQYF TGCAGCGTCGACAGGGGAGGCTACGAGCAGTACTTC
TRBJ2-2 NA TRBV11-2 NA 14 CATGGVANTGELFF TGTGCCACCGGGGGAGTCGCGAACACCGGGGAGCTGTTTTTT
TRBJ2-4 NA TRBV3-1 NA 12 CASSQSGGIQYF TGTGCCAGCAGCCAAAGTGGGGGCATTCAGTACTTC
TRBJ2-2 NA TRBV12-3/TRBV12-4 few 15 CASSLGAVNTGELFF TGTGCCAGCAGTTTAGGGGCGGTGAACACCGGGGAGCTGTTTTTT
TRBJ2-2 NA TRBV28 NA 14 CASSSYRSPGELFF TGTGCCAGCAGTAGTTACAGGTCACCCGGGGAGCTGTTTTTT
TRBJ1-5 TRBD1 TRBV2 NA 15 CASSSSGTGVQPQHF TGTGCCAGCAGTTCTTCCGGGACAGGGGTTCAGCCCCAGCATTTT
TRBJ1-1 NA TRBV3-1 NA 14 CASSQDQGWTEAFF TGTGCCAGCAGCCAAGATCAGGGATGGACTGAAGCTTTCTTT
TRBJ2-2 NA TRBV27 NA 17 CASSLTVDYRSTGELFF TGTGCCAGCAGTTTAACGGTGGACTACAGGAGCACCGGGGAGCTGTTTTTT
TRBJ2-1 TRBD2 TRBV7-3 few 16 CASSLTASGSYNEQFF TGTGCCAGCAGCTTAACGGCTAGCGGGTCCTACAATGAGCAGTTCTTC
TRBJ1-2 TRBD1 TRBV12-3/TRBV12-4 few 12 CASTIGGSGYTF TGTGCCAGCACCATAGGGGGCTCTGGCTACACCTTC
TRBJ2-1 NA TRBV6-2/TRBV6-3 NA 12 CASRDFNGEQFF TGTGCCAGCAGGGACTTCAATGGTGAGCAGTTCTTC